One and the same sample provided the 13 T cell receptor beta chains below, sequenced in a study of blood T cell repertoires in COVID-19. Assay: immunoSEQ multiplex PCR; the TCRdb copy retains only in-frame clones and omits some. The sample carries about 200,000 clones, 70% to 90% recorded once. Sequenced: peripheral blood. The origin of the receptors is a woman in her seventies with acute or convalescent COVID-19.

The chain recombines TRBV7-9 with TRBJ1-1; 9 positions match TRBD1. The CDR3 totals 14 residues. Germline V gene lookup returns CDR1 SEHNR and CDR2 FQNEAQ (reference sequence). J gave up 12 bases and V 5 bases, and 13 bases lay outside the gene matches. CDR3 loop: CASSHSAGTGISFF. The CDR3 DNA sequence: TGTGCCAGCAGCCACTCCGCCGGGACAGGGATATCTTTCTTT.

The J gene is TRBJ1-5, the V gene TRBV28; tentative D call: TRBD1 (5 bases). CDR1 is MDHEN and CDR2 is SYDVKM in the germline V gene. This CDR3 region has 15 residues. V lost 6 bases to trimming and J lost 5 bases, with 17 bases between them. The CDR3: CASRFPGVVDQPQHF. In DNA, the CDR3 is TGTGCCAGCAGATTCCCGGGGGTTGTGGATCAGCCCCAGCATTTT.

This clone was observed once. The J gene is TRBJ1-2, the V gene TRBV7-8; 9 nucleotides match TRBD1. V lost 2 bases and J lost 2; bases outside the gene matches: 12. The CDR3 sequence is 18 residues long. Per germline, CDR1 SGHVS and CDR2 FQNEAQ. The CDR3 is CASSLPVQGALRNYGYTF. The CDR3 DNA is TGTGCCAGCAGCTTACCGGTACAGGGGGCTCTACGAAACTATGGCTACACCTTC.

A few counts support this clone. The rearrangement joins TRBV7-9 to TRBJ2-7; the match to TRBD1 covers 9 bases. CDR1 and CDR2 from the germline V gene are SEHNR and FQNEAQ (reference sequence). V lost 5 bases and J lost 7; bases outside the gene matches: 12. There are 15 residues in the CDR3. Here the CDR3 DNA reads TGTGCCAGCAGCGCCCGACAGGGGGGTCTCGAGGAGCAGTACTTC. It is translated as CASSARQGGLEEQYF.

The chain employs TRBV29-1 and TRBJ1-3, with TRBD1 as a possible D gene (5 bases). V dropped 7 bases and J dropped 4 bases, with 8 bases sitting between them. The CDR3 is 11 amino acids. Germline V gene lookup returns CDR1 SQVTM and CDR2 ANQGSEA. The CDR3 is CSGQGGNTIYF. The CDR3 region has the DNA TGCAGCGGGCAGGGAGGAAACACCATATATTTT. Filled out from reference TRBV29-1 and TRBJ1-3, the complete variable domain reads SAVISQKPSRDICQRGTSLTIQCQVDSQVTMMFWYRQQPGQSLTLIATANQGSEATYESGFVIDKFPISRPNLTFSTLTVSNMSPEDSSIYLCSGQGGNTIYFGEGSWLTVV.

This chain joins TRBV10-1 and TRBJ2-1, with D perhaps matching TRBD1 (6 bases). This CDR3 has 14 residues. CDR1 WNHNN and CDR2 SYGVQD come from the germline V gene (reference sequence). Trimming took off 2 bases at V and 8 bases at J, with 13 bases between the two ends. CDR3 sequence (DNA): TGCGCCAGCAGTGAGGGGACACCCAGTGATGAGCAGTTCTTC. This translates into CASSEGTPSDEQFF.

The chain has TRBV5-1 and TRBJ2-1; TRBD2 aligns across 9 bases. CDR3 size: 14 residues. CDR1 and CDR2 from the germline V gene are SGHRS and YFSETQ. V lost 6 bases to trimming and J lost 4 bases; unmatched junction nucleotides: 5. CDR3 bases: TGCGCCAGCATGACTAGCGGAACTTACAATGAGCAGTTCTTC. Protein product: CASMTSGTYNEQFF.

This sequence joins TRBV29-1 and TRBJ1-3; the D is unclear. Germline V gene data show CDR1 as SQVTM and CDR2 as ANQGSEA. Trimming pared 6 bases from V and 4 bases from J, leaving 16 bases between. CDR3 size: 14 residues. The CDR3 here is CSVMIPAEGNTIYF. In DNA, the CDR3 is TGCAGCGTAATGATCCCCGCGGAGGGAAACACCATATATTTT.

The V gene is TRBV3-1 (or the pseudogene TRBV3-2), the J gene TRBJ2-2, with D possibly matching TRBD1 (5 bases). Trimming left V 1 base short and J 5 bases short, with 5 bases between. Germline loops: CDR1 LGHDT, CDR2 YNNKEL (reference sequence). The CDR3 has 13 amino acids. The CDR3 DNA reads TGTGCCAGCAGCCAAGCAGGGACCGGGGAGCTGTTTTTT. This encodes CASSQAGTGELFF.

J is TRBJ1-1 and V is TRBV19; 8 nucleotides line up with TRBD1. The V gene's germline CDR1 is LNHDA and CDR2 SQIVND (reference sequence). The CDR3 consists of 14 residues. Germline trimming cut 7 bases from V and 11 bases from J; bases unmatched to any gene: 15. In DNA, the CDR3 is TGTGCCAGTACCCCGCCATGGCAGGGGGCCGGCGCTTTCTTT. It yields the protein CASTPPWQGAGAFF.

This chain uses TRBV4-3 with TRBJ2-6; D is possibly TRBD1 (5 bases). CDR1 and CDR2 (germline): LGHNA, YSLEER. The CDR3 extends over 17 amino acids. Trimming pared 3 bases from V and 3 bases from J, leaving 15 bases between. CDR3 sequence: CASSQGLGAGGANVLTF. CDR3 in DNA: TGCGCCAGCAGCCAGGGGCTAGGGGCAGGTGGGGCCAACGTCCTGACTTTC.

V is TRBV4-1 and J is TRBJ1-1; 9 bases line up with TRBD1. The CDR3 loop spans 14 amino acids. Unmatched junction bases numbered 5, after V lost 4 bases and J lost 5 bases. Germline V gene sequence: CDR1 MGHRA, CDR2 YSYEKL. In DNA, the CDR3 is TGCGCCAGCAGCCCTAGGGGGACAGGGACTGAAGCTTTCTTT. Its translation: CASSPRGTGTEAFF.

This clone appeared a few times. This chain joins TRBV18 and TRBJ2-7, with D perhaps matching TRBD1 (5 bases). Trimming cost V 4 bases and J 3 bases, with 7 bases left between them. The CDR3 length is 12 residues. CDR1 and CDR2 (germline): KGHSH, LQKENI. The CDR3 region has the DNA TGTGCCAGCTCACAGACAGACTACGAGCAGTACTTC. It is translated as CASSQTDYEQYF.